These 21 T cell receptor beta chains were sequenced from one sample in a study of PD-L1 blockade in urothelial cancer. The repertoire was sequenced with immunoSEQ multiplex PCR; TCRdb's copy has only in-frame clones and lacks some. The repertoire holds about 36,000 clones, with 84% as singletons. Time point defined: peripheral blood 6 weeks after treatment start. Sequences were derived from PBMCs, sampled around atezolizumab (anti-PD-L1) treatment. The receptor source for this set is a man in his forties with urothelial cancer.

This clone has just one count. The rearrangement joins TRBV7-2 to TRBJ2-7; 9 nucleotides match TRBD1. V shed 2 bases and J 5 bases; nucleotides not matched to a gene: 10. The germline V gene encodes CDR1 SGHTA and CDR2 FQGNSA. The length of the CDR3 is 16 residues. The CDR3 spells CASSLRQTGGSDEQYF. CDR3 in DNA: TGTGCCAGCAGCTTACGGCAGACAGGGGGTTCCGACGAGCAGTACTTC.

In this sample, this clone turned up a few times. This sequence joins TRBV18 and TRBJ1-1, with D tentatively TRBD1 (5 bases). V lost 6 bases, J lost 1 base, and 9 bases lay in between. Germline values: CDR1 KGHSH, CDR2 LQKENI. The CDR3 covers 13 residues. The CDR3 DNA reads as TGTGCCAGCTCGAATCAGGGGAACACTGAAGCTTTCTTT. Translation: CASSNQGNTEAFF.

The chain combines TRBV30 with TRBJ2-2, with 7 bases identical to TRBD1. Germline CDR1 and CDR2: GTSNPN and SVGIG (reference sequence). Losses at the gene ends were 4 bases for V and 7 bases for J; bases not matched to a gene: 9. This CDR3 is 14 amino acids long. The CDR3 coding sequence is TGTGCCTGGACCCATCTGAGGGGGCACGGGGAGCTGTTTTTT. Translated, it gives CAWTHLRGHGELFF.

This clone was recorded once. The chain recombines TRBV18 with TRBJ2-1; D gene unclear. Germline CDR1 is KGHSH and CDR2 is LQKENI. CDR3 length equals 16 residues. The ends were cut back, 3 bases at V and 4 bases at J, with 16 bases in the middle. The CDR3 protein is CASSPTPRQSYNEQFF. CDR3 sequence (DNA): TGTGCCAGCTCACCCACCCCCCGACAAAGTTACAATGAGCAGTTCTTC.

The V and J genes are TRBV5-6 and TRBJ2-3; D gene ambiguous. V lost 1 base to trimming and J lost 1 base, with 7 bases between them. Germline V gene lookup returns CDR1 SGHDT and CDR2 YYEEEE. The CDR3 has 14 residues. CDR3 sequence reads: CASSLSFGTDTQYF. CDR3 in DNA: TGTGCCAGCAGCTTGTCTTTCGGCACAGATACGCAGTATTTT.

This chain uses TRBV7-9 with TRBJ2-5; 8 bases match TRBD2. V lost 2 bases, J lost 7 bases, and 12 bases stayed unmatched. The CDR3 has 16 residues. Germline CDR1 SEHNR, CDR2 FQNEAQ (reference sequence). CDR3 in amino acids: CASSLSGSGVLGTQYF. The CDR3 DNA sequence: TGTGCCAGCAGCTTAAGTGGTAGCGGGGTCCTAGGGACCCAGTACTTC.

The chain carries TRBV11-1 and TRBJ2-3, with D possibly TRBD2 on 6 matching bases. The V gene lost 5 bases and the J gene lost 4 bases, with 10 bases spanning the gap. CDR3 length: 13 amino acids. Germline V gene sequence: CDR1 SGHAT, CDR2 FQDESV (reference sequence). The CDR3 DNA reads TGTGCCAGCAGCGGCGGGACGGCAGATACGCAGTATTTT. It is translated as CASSGGTADTQYF.

For the CDR3, the DNA is TGTGCCAGCAGCTTAGCGCTAGCGGCCCAAGGGAATGAGCAGTTCTTC. This codes for CASSLALAAQGNEQFF. This chain joins TRBV7-2 and TRBJ2-1, with 7 bases identical to TRBD2. The CDR3 sequence is 16 residues long. Losses at the gene ends were 0 bases for V and 7 bases for J; bases not matched to a gene: 9. Germline V CDR1 and CDR2: SGHTA, FQGNSA.

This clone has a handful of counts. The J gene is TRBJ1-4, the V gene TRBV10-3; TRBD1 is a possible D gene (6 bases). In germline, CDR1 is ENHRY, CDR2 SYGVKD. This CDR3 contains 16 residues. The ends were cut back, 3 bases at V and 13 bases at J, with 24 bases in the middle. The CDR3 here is CAISDAQQGQASRLFF. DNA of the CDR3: TGTGCCATCAGTGACGCCCAACAGGGCCAAGCTAGTAGACTGTTTTTT.

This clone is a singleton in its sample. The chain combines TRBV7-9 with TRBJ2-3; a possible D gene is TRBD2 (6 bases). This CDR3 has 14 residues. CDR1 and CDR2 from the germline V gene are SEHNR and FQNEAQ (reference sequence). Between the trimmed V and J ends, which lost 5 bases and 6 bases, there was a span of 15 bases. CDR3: CASSPRGGIDTQYF. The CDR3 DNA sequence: TGTGCCAGCAGCCCCCGCGGAGGGATCGATACGCAGTATTTT.

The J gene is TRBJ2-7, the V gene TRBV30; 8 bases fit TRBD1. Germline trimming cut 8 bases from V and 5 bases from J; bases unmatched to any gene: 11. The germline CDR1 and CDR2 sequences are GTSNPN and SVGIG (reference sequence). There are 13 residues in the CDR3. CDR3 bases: TGTGCCCGAGGGCAGGGGGCGGTCGACGAGCAGTACTTC. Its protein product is CARGQGAVDEQYF.

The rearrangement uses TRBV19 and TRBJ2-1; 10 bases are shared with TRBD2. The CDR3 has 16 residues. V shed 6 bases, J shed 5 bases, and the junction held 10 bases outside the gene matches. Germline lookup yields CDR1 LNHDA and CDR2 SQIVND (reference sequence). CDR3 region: CASSDSTSGLHNEQFF. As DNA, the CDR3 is TGTGCCAGTAGCGATTCGACTAGCGGGCTCCACAATGAGCAGTTCTTC.

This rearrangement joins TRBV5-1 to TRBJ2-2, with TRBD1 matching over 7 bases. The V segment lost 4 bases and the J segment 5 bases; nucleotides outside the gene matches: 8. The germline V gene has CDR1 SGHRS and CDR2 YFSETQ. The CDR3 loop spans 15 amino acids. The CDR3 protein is CASSARQGLTGELFF. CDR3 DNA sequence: TGCGCCAGCAGCGCTAGACAGGGTTTGACCGGGGAGCTGTTTTTT.

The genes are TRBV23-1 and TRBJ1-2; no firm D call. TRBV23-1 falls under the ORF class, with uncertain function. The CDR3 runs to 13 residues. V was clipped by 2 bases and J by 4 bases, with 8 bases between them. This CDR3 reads CASSQDRFYGYTF. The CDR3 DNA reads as TGCGCCAGCAGTCAAGATCGGTTCTATGGCTACACCTTC.

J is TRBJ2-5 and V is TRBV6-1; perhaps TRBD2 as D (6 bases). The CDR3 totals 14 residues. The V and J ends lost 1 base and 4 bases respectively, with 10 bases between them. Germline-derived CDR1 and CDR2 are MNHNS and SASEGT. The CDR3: CASSEEPAGETQYF. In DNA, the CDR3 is TGTGCCAGCAGTGAAGAGCCAGCGGGAGAGACCCAGTACTTC.

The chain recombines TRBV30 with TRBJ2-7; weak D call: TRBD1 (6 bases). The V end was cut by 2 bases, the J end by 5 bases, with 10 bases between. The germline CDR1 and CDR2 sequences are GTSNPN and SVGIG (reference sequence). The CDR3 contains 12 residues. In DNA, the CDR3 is TGTGCCTGGAGTAAGGGGGTCCACGAGCAGTACTTC. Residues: CAWSKGVHEQYF.

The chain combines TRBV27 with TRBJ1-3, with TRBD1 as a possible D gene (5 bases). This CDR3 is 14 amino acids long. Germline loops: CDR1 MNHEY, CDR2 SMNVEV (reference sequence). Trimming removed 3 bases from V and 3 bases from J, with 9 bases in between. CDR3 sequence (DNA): TGTGCCAGCAGTTTGGCAGGGCATGGAAACACCATATATTTT. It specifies CASSLAGHGNTIYF.

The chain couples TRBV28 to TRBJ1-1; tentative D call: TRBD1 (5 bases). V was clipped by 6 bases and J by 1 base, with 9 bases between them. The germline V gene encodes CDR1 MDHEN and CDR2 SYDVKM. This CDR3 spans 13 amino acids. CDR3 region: CASSPQGNTEAFF. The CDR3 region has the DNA TGTGCCAGCAGCCCTCAGGGGAACACTGAAGCTTTCTTT.

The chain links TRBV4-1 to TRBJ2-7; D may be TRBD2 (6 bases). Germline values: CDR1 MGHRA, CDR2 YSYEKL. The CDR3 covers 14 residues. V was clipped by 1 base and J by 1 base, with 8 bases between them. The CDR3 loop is CASSQVGGSYEQYF. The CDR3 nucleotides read TGCGCCAGCAGCCAAGTGGGGGGATCCTACGAGCAGTACTTC.

CDR3 in amino acids: CATSRTPDRAGEQYF. For the CDR3, the DNA is TGTGCCACCAGCAGGACCCCGGACAGGGCTGGGGAGCAGTACTTC. The V and J genes are TRBV15 and TRBJ2-7; TRBD1 aligns across 8 bases. Germline loops: CDR1 LNHNV, CDR2 YYDKDF (reference sequence). The trim removed 3 bases at V and 7 bases at J, leaving 11 bases unmatched. The CDR3 is made up of 15 amino acids.

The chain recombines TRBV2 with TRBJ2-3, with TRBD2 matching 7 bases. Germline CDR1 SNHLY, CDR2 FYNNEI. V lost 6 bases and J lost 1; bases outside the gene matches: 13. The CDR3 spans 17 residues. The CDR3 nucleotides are TGTGCCAGCAGGGCTTTCGGTGTAAGCGGGGGCACAGATACGCAGTATTTT. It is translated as CASRAFGVSGGTDTQYF.